This passage covers 7 T cell receptor beta chains from one sample sequenced in a study of T cells in Graves' hyperthyroidism and ophthalmopathy. Researchers took RNA transcripts and amplified the TCR beta CDR3 regions from them. An initial round of RT-PCR targeting the TCR CDR3 relied on the HTBI primer set. One entry per CDR3 protein results from TCRdb running MiXCR on the multiplex PCR reads. The sample has approximately 590,000 distinct CDR3 sequences, 40% to 55% seen once; the top ten hold 8% to 8.5%. The specimen sequenced was peripheral blood or thyroid tissue (not recorded which). These receptors were collected from a woman aged 18-29 years with Graves' hyperthyroidism.

At least ten counts were recorded for this clonotype. This chain links TRBV29-1 with TRBJ2-7, with 7 positions matching TRBD2. V trimming: 7 bases; J trimming: 0 bases; junction bases outside the gene matches: 6. This CDR3 comprises 13 residues. CDR1 SQVTM and CDR2 ANQGSEA come from the germline V gene. The CDR3 sequence: CSDREVSSYEQYF. DNA of the CDR3: TGCAGCGACCGGGAGGTTAGCTCCTACGAGCAGTACTTC.

The chain employs TRBV10-3 and TRBJ2-7; 7 nucleotides align to TRBD2. The CDR3 sequence is 15 residues long. CDR1 and CDR2 (germline): ENHRY, SYGVKD. After removal of 7 bases from V and 2 bases from J, the junction contained 11 bases not matched to a gene. The CDR3 region has the DNA TGTGCCATCAAGGGCGACGAAGCGGGAACCTACGAGCAGTACTTC. Amino acids: CAIKGDEAGTYEQYF.

This clonotype occurred many times. CDR3 DNA: TGTGCCAGCAGCTTAATCACTAGCTACGAGCAGTACTTC. It codes for CASSLITSYEQYF. The chain is built from TRBV7-9 and TRBJ2-7, with D maybe TRBD2 (5 bases). The germline gives CDR1 SEHNR, CDR2 FQNEAQ (reference sequence). The CDR3 spans 13 residues. Between the trimmed V and J ends, which lost 2 bases and 3 bases, there was a span of 8 bases. The full variable domain, completed using reference TRBV7-9 and TRBJ2-7, is DTGVSQNPRHKITKRGQNVTFRCDPISEHNRLYWYRQTLGQGPEFLTYFQNEAQLEKSRLLSDRFSAERPKGSFSTLEIQRTEQGDSAMYLCASSLITSYEQYFGPGTRLTVT.

Remarks on this clonotype: The junction shows a germline mismatch at one end, possibly a read error. The chain links TRBV5-1 to TRBJ2-5; 7 bases are shared with TRBD2. CDR1 is SGHRS and CDR2 is YFSETQ in the germline V gene. This CDR3 is built from 14 residues. The CDR3 DNA follows: TGTGCCAGCAGCCCCGGGACTAACCAAGAGACCCAGTACTTC. Translated, it gives CASSPGTNQETQYF.

The chain has TRBV29-1 and TRBJ2-7; D is perhaps TRBD2 (7 bases). The length of the CDR3 is 16 residues. V lost 0 bases to trimming and J lost 4 bases, with 19 bases between them. Looked up from germline, CDR1 is SQVTM and CDR2 is ANQGSEA. This chain's CDR3 is CSVEDPEEGGDYEQYF. The CDR3, as DNA: TGCAGCGTTGAAGATCCAGAAGAGGGGGGGGATTACGAGCAGTACTTC.

In its sample, this clonotype was seen a few times. The J gene is TRBJ1-1, the V gene TRBV24-1, with D uncertain. V gave up 9 bases and J gave up 4 bases, with 8 bases separating them. Germline V CDR1 and CDR2: KGHDR, SFDVKD. The CDR3 is 11 residues long. The CDR3: CATVGSTEAFF. In DNA form, the CDR3 reads TGTGCCACCGTTGGGAGCACTGAAGCTTTCTTT.

The chain joins TRBV20-1 to TRBJ1-6, with a tentative D call TRBD1 (5 bases). Trimming left V 0 bases short and J 1 base short, with 7 bases between. The germline V gene encodes CDR1 DFQATT and CDR2 SNEGSKA (reference sequence). CDR3 size: 15 residues. CDR3 DNA sequence: TGCAGTGCTAGAGAGGGGGGTTCCTATAATTCACCCCTCCACTTT. Its protein is CSAREGGSYNSPLHF.